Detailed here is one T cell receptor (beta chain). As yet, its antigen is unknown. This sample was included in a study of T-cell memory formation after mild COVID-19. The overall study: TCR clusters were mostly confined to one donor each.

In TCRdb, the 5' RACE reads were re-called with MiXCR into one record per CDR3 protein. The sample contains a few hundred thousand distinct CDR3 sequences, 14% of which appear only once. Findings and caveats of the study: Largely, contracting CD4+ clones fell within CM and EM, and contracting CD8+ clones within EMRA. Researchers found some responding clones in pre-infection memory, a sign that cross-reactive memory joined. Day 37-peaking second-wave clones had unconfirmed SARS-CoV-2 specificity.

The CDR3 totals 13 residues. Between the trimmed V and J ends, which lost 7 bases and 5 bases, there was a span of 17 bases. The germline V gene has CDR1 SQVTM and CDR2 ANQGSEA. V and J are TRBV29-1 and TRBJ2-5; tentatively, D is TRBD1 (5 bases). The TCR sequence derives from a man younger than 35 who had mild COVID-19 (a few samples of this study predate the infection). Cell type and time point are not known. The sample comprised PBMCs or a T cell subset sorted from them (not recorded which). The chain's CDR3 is CSGGARSAETQYF. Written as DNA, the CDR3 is TGCAGCGGGGGCGCACGATCGGCGGAGACCCAGTACTTC.